Below, 4 T cell receptor beta chains from the same sample are listed, as sequenced in a study of OX40 agonist ivuxolimab in advanced cancers. Preparation of the library involved the immunoSEQ multiplex PCR assay. TCRdb mirrors the immuneACCESS table, restricted to in-frame sequences. Some clones are absent from its copies; in checked studies, under half trace to an unresolved V gene, and the reason for the others is unknown. Here the sample has 20,000 or so clones; just over 85% occur a single time. The top ten constitute roughly a sixth of the sample. The source material was CD4+ or CD8+ T cells sorted from blood, sampled in a trial of the OX40 agonist ivuxolimab. These receptor sequences come from an adult with an advanced solid tumor such as melanoma, head and neck, liver or kidney cancer.

This clone has a handful of counts. The V and J genes are TRBV19 and TRBJ1-1; no clear D gene. The CDR3 is made up of 12 amino acids. Germline V CDR1 and CDR2: LNHDA, SQIVND (reference sequence). The V and J ends lost 4 bases and 6 bases respectively, with 9 bases between them. This chain's CDR3 is CASSNDPAEAFF. In nucleotides, the CDR3 is TGTGCCAGTAGTAACGACCCCGCTGAAGCTTTCTTT.

This chain joins TRBV27 and TRBJ2-5; D is unresolved. The germline V gene has CDR1 MNHEY and CDR2 SMNVEV (reference sequence). The CDR3 contains 13 residues. V shed 6 bases and J shed 5 bases, with 13 bases lying between them. The CDR3 region is CASSQGRRETQYF. The DNA of the CDR3 is TGTGCCAGCAGCCAAGGACGTAGGGAGACCCAGTACTTC.

The V gene is TRBV7-9, the J gene TRBJ1-5; D is unresolved. The CDR3 has 15 residues. From germline, CDR1 is SEHNR and CDR2 FQNEAQ (reference sequence). Trimming took off 5 bases at V and 2 bases at J, with 13 bases between the two ends. In nucleotides, the CDR3 is TGTGCCAGCAGCCCCCGAGGTGGGGGCAATCAGCCCCAGCATTTT. Protein sequence: CASSPRGGGNQPQHF.

The chain joins TRBV4-2 to TRBJ2-7, with D possibly matching TRBD2 (5 bases). Trimming removed 2 bases at V and 7 bases at J, with 21 bases between. The CDR3 length is 16 residues. Germline lookup yields CDR1 LGHNA and CDR2 YNFKEQ. This chain's CDR3 is CASSQHSRTVGVEQYF. CDR3 DNA sequence: TGTGCCAGCAGCCAACACTCTAGGACGGTGGGAGTGGAGCAGTACTTC.